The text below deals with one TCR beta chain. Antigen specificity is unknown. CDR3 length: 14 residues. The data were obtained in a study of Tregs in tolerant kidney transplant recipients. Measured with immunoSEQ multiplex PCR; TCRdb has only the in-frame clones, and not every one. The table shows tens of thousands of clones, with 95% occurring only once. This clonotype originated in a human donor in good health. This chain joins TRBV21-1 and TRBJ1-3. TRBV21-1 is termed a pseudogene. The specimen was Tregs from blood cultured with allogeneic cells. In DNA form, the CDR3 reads TGTGCCAGCAGCCGCCGGGACTGCCAAAACACCATATATTTT. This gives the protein CASSRRDCQNTIYF.